Sequencing of this T cell receptor (beta chain) was carried out in a study of blood T cells in healthy people across ages. Germline V lookup: CDR1 SGHTA, CDR2 FQGNSA. The CDR3 is 18 residues long. V shed 1 base, J shed 5 bases, and the junction held 10 bases outside the gene matches. With a J-beta primer mix and a sample-barcoded 5' primer, a second PCR ran roughly 6 to 11 cycles. TCRdb re-analysed the 5' RACE reads in MiXCR, keeping a single row per CDR3 protein. The sample has more than 500,000 distinct CDR3 sequences, roughly a quarter seen once. These data were likewise used in another study, on T cells of mothers and their children.

The rearrangement joins TRBV7-2 to TRBJ2-1; 11 bases line up with TRBD2. The source is a boy aged 2-15 years in good health. Sample: blood. The CDR3 nucleotides are TGTGCCAGCAGCTTAGATGTTAGGGGACTAGCGGAGAACAATGAGCAGTTCTTC. This encodes CASSLDVRGLAENNEQFF.